The entry below gives a single T cell receptor beta chain sequence along with its context. The sample is drawn from a study of blood T cell repertoires in COVID-19. Data came from immunoSEQ multiplex PCR; TCRdb stores just in-frame clones and leaves some out. The sample contains 150,000 to 200,000 clones, around 85% of which appear only once. Germline V lookup: CDR1 MNHEY, CDR2 SVGEGT. This CDR3 is built from 14 residues. The junction had 7 bases not matched to a gene; V was cut back by 5 bases and J by 7 bases. The sample comprised peripheral blood. The TCR originated in a man aged 50 or older who had recovered from COVID-19. The chain joins TRBV6-2 or TRBV6-3 to TRBJ1-4; 7 bases map to TRBD1. The DNA for the CDR3 is TGTGCCAGCAGTCCGGACAGGCTAAGTGAAAAACTGTTTTTT. It codes for CASSPDRLSEKLFF.